This TCR beta chain was identified during a study of T cells in Graves' hyperthyroidism and ophthalmopathy. The investigators amplified TCR beta CDR3 regions from RNA transcripts. The HTBI primer set drove a first-round RT-PCR of the TCR CDR3. TCRdb reprocessed the multiplex PCR reads via MiXCR and lists one record per CDR3 protein. Among more than 600,000 distinct CDR3 sequences, less than 20% were seen once, and the ten largest hold around 7.7%. CDR1 is MDHEN, CDR2 SYDVKM, per germline. V shed 6 bases and J 4 bases; nucleotides not matched to a gene: 8. The CDR3 has 14 amino acids. Points from the study as a whole: In blood, most of the thyroid clonotypes expanded above 0.001 were also present.

Ten or more counts support this clonotype. Its antigen remains unidentified. Sequenced input: blood. The clonotype was recovered from a man aged 18 to 29 with Graves' hyperthyroidism. V is TRBV28 and J is TRBJ2-7; 8 bases fit TRBD1. The CDR3 DNA reads as TGTGCCAGCAGCCCGACAGGGGAGGTGTACGAGCAGTACTTC. It codes for CASSPTGEVYEQYF.